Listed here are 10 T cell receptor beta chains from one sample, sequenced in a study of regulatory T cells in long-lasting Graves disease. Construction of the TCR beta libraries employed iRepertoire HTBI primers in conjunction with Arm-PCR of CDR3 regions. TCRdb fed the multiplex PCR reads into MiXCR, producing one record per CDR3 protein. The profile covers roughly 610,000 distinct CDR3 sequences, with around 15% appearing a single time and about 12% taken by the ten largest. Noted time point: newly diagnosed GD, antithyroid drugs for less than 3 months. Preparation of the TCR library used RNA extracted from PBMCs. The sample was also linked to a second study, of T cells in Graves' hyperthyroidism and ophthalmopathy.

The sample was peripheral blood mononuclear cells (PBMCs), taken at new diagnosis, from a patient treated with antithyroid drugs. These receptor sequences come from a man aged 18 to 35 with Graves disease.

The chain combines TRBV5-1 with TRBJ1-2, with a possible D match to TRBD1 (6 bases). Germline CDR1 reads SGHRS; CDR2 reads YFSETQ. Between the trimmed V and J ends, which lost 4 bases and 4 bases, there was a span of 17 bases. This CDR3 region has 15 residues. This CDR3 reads CASSPARRGTYGYTF. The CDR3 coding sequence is TGCGCCAGCAGCCCCGCGCGAAGGGGGACCTATGGCTACACCTTC.

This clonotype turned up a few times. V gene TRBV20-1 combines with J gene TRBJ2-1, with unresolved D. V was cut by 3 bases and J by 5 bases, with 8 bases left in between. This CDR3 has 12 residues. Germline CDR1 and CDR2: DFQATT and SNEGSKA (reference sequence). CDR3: CSARTADNEQFF. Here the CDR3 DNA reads TGCAGTGCTAGGACGGCTGACAATGAGCAGTTCTTC.

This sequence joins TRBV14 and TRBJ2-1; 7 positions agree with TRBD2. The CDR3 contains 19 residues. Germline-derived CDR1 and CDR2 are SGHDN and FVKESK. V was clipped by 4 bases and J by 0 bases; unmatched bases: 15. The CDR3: CASSPHTSVYWSSYNEQFF. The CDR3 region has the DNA TGTGCCAGCAGCCCGCACACTAGCGTCTACTGGAGCTCCTACAATGAGCAGTTCTTC.

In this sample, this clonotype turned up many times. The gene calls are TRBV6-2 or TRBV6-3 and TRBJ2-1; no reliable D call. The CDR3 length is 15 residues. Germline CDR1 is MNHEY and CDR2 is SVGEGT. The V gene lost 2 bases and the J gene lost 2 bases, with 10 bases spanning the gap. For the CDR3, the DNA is TGTGCCAGCAGTTACAGGCCAGGTCCCTACAATGAGCAGTTCTTC. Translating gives CASSYRPGPYNEQFF.

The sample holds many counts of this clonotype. CDR3 loop: CSARKQGNTGELFF. The CDR3 DNA reads as TGCAGTGCTAGAAAGCAGGGGAACACCGGGGAGCTGTTTTTT. The chain is built from TRBV20-1 and TRBJ2-2, with D possibly matching TRBD1 (5 bases). Germline lookup yields CDR1 DFQATT and CDR2 SNEGSKA (reference sequence). The V and J ends lost 2 bases and 1 base respectively, with 8 bases between them. This CDR3 has 14 residues.

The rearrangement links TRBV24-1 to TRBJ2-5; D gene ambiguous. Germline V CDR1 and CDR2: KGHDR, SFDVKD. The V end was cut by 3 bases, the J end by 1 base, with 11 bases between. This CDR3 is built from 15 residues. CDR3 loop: CATSDPSDGQETQYF. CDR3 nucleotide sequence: TGTGCCACCAGTGATCCGTCGGACGGCCAAGAGACCCAGTACTTC.

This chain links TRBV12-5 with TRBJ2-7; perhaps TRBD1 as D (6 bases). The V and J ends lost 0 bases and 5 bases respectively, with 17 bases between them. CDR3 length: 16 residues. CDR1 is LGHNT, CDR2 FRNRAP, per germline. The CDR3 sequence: CASGLVSAGEADEQYF. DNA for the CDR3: TGTGCTAGTGGTTTGGTATCGGCAGGGGAAGCTGACGAGCAGTACTTC.

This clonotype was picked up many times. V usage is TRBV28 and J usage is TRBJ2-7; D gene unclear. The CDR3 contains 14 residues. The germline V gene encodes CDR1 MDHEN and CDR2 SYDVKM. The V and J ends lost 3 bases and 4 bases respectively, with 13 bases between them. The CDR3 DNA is TGTGCCAGCAGTTTTGTAGGGCACCGTTACGAGCAGTACTTC. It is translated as CASSFVGHRYEQYF. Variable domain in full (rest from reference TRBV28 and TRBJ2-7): DVKVTQSSRYLVKRTGEKVFLECVQDMDHENMFWYRQDPGLGLRLIYFSYDVKMKEKGDIPEGYSVSREKKERFSLILESASTNQTSMYLCASSFVGHRYEQYFGPGTRLTVT.

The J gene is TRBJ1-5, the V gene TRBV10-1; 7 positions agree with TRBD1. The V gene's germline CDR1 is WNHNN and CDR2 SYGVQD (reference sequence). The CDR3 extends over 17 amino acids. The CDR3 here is CSSRRTGRRNSNQPQHF. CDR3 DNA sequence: TGCTCTAGTCGAAGGACAGGCAGACGAAATAGCAATCAGCCCCAGCATTTT.

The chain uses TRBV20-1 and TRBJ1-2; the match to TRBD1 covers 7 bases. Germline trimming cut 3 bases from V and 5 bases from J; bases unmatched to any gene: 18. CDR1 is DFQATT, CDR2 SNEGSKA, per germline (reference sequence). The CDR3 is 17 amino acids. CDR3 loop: CSARAPFKTGTEYGYTF. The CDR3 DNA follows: TGCAGTGCTAGGGCCCCTTTTAAGACAGGGACGGAATATGGCTACACCTTC.